This T cell receptor (beta chain) was identified during a study of CD8+ T cells in alopecia areata. Study-level points and caveats: Scalp clonality and expanded CD8+ clones among the top 100 fell significantly with tofacitinib. A great number of expanded lesional clones endured in scalp and blood during tofacitinib.

Treatment here: oral pan-JAK inhibitor, 5-10 mg twice daily. The sequencing template was cDNA reverse transcribed from extracted RNA. Here immunoSEQ multiplex PCR was the method, and the copy in TCRdb shows in-frame clones only, minus some. The table shows about 120,000 clones, with less than 75% occurring only once. On this clone itself: The antigen is unknown.

The sequence derives from a human donor with alopecia areata. The sequenced sample was CD8+ T cells sorted from blood, obtained at week 4, from a patient treated with tofacitinib.

The CDR3 loop reads CASSQGQGNNQPQHF. The CDR3 bases are TGCGCCAGCAGCCAAGGACAGGGGAACAATCAGCCCCAGCATTTT. The chain employs TRBV4-1 and TRBJ1-5, with TRBD1 identical over 8 bases. Germline CDR1 MGHRA, CDR2 YSYEKL. This CDR3 has 15 residues. V shed 1 base, J shed 3 bases, and the junction held 2 bases outside the gene matches.